This T cell receptor (beta chain) stems from a study of T cells in localized non-small cell lung cancer. Study conclusions and caveats: Adjacent lung tissue had a median roughly 52 of the top 100 clones found in the tumor.

Clones were sequenced by immunoSEQ multiplex PCR, and TCRdb holds only the in-frame ones, with some missing. In the table there are tens of thousands of clones, around four fifths of which are singletons. For this clone: Antigen unknown.

Trimming removed 4 bases from V and 0 bases from J; junction bases left unmatched: 6. Germline CDR1 and CDR2: SEHNR and FQNEAQ (reference sequence). CDR3 length equals 15 residues. The TCR was taken from a man aged 35 to 70 with stage III lung adenocarcinoma. V is TRBV7-9 and J is TRBJ2-7; 7 bases align to TRBD1. This specimen was peripheral blood mononuclear cells, taken before any cancer treatment. CDR3 nucleotide sequence: TGTGCCAGCAGCTCGAAGGGACAGACCTCCTACGAGCAGTACTTC. This codes for CASSSKGQTSYEQYF.